These 16 T cell receptor beta chains were sequenced from one sample in a study of PD-1 blockade in classical Hodgkin lymphoma. Time point: cycle 4 day 1 (C4D1), after about 6 weeks of nivolumab. Each patient experienced a relapse that followed autologous stem cell transplantation, and brentuximab vedotin exposure varied. Assay: immunoSEQ multiplex PCR; the TCRdb copy retains only in-frame clones and omits some. Here the sample spans roughly 50,000 clones, around 90% being singletons. The starting material was peripheral blood mononuclear cells (PBMCs), obtained before the fourth cycle of nivolumab. All receptors derive from a human donor with classical Hodgkin lymphoma.

V usage is TRBV29-1 and J usage is TRBJ2-7; 7 bases fit TRBD1. In germline, CDR1 is SQVTM, CDR2 ANQGSEA. The CDR3 loop spans 15 amino acids. V trimming: 4 bases; J trimming: 1 base; junction bases outside the gene matches: 10. The CDR3 loop reads CSVGAGTVFSYEQYF. The CDR3 DNA reads as TGCAGCGTTGGGGCCGGGACAGTCTTTTCCTACGAGCAGTACTTC.

CDR3 nucleotides: TGCGCCAGCAGCTTGGGGTCGGGTCAGCGGGAGACCCAGTACTTC. The encoded protein is CASSLGSGQRETQYF. V is TRBV5-1 and J is TRBJ2-5; TRBD2 might be the D (5 bases). Trimming shortened V by 0 bases and J by 5 bases, and 14 bases separated the two germline ends. The CDR3 length is 15 residues. The germline V gene has CDR1 SGHRS and CDR2 YFSETQ.

The chain couples TRBV2 to TRBJ2-5, with TRBD2 as a possible D gene (6 bases). Deletions cut 6 bases from V and 2 bases from J, with 10 bases between. This CDR3 has 13 amino acids. The germline V gene encodes CDR1 SNHLY and CDR2 FYNNEI. Here the CDR3 reads CASSSGLQETQYF. DNA for the CDR3: TGTGCCAGCAGCAGCGGGCTTCAAGAGACCCAGTACTTC.

The chain combines TRBV6-4 with TRBJ2-3; D perhaps matches TRBD2 (6 bases). Trimming removed 0 bases at V and 5 bases at J, with 21 bases between. Looked up from germline, CDR1 is MRHNA and CDR2 is SNTAGT. The CDR3 totals 18 residues. CDR3 residues: CASSDSVGPSLALDTQYF. The CDR3 DNA sequence: TGTGCCAGCAGTGACTCCGTTGGGCCCAGCCTAGCGTTAGATACGCAGTATTTT.

The chain carries TRBV4-1 and TRBJ2-3; 7 nucleotides line up with TRBD2. Germline assignment: CDR1 MGHRA and CDR2 YSYEKL. The length of the CDR3 is 15 residues. Trimming cost V 4 bases and J 3 bases; bases outside gene matches: 7. The CDR3 sequence is CASSLPAGWTDTQYF. The CDR3 DNA follows: TGCGCCAGCAGCCTACCAGCGGGATGGACAGATACGCAGTATTTT.

CDR3 loop: CASSSLAGVSWEFF. The CDR3 DNA reads as TGTGCCAGCAGCTCCCTAGCGGGAGTCAGCTGGGAGTTCTTC. V gene TRBV7-9 combines with J gene TRBJ2-1, with 10 bases matching TRBD2. CDR3 length equals 14 residues. V lost 4 bases, J lost 14 bases, and 11 bases stayed unmatched. CDR1 and CDR2 (germline): SEHNR, FQNEAQ (reference sequence).

The J gene is TRBJ2-5, the V gene TRBV10-1; D not certain. Deletions cut 3 bases from V and 3 bases from J, with 8 bases between. CDR1 is WNHNN, CDR2 SYGVQD, per germline (reference sequence). This CDR3 contains 13 residues. CDR3 coding DNA: TGCGCCAGCAGTGAAGGGCTTGAAGAGACCCAGTACTTC. Its protein is CASSEGLEETQYF.

This chain uses TRBV19 with TRBJ2-2; D is perhaps TRBD1 or TRBD2 (5 bases each). Germline CDR1 LNHDA, CDR2 SQIVND (reference sequence). V lost 5 bases and J 3 bases, leaving 22 bases between the germline ends. CDR3 length: 18 amino acids. The CDR3 DNA follows: TGTGCCAGTAGTCCCCGGGGCAGGGTTCCGTCACACACCGGGGAGCTGTTTTTT. Translated: CASSPRGRVPSHTGELFF. Full variable domain (outside the CDR3, taken from reference TRBV19 and TRBJ2-2): DGGITQSPKYLFRKEGQNVTLSCEQNLNHDAMYWYRQDPGQGLRLIYYSQIVNDFQKGDIAEGYSVSREKKESFPLTVTSAQKNPTAFYLCASSPRGRVPSHTGELFFGEGSRLTVL.

V gene TRBV7-3 combines with J gene TRBJ1-3; D not resolved. Per the germline V gene, CDR1 is SGHTA and CDR2 is FQGTGA. Trimming stripped 5 bases from V and 4 bases from J, with 12 bases between. This CDR3 has 14 amino acids. The CDR3 DNA reads as TGTGCCAGCAGCCGGGGTGGCCCCGGAAACACCATATATTTT. Translated, it gives CASSRGGPGNTIYF. Based on the CDR3 plus reference TRBV7-3 and TRBJ1-3, the full variable domain is GAGVSQTPSNKVTEKGKYVELRCDPISGHTALYWYRQSLGQGPEFLIYFQGTGAADDSGLPNDRFFAVRPEGSVSTLKIQRTERGDSAVYLCASSRGGPGNTIYFGEGSWLTVV.

The chain joins TRBV11-2 to TRBJ1-1; D uncertain. The CDR3 has 13 residues. The V end was cut by 5 bases, the J end by 3 bases, with 10 bases between. Per germline, CDR1 SGHAT and CDR2 FQNNGV. CDR3: CASSRGPYTEAFF. CDR3 nucleotide sequence: TGTGCCAGCAGCCGCGGGCCCTACACTGAAGCTTTCTTT.

The V and J genes are TRBV7-2 and TRBJ2-1; 10 bases align to TRBD2. Germline CDR1 is SGHTA and CDR2 is FQGNSA. The CDR3 has 18 residues. Germline trimming cut 1 base from V and 6 bases from J; bases unmatched to any gene: 12. The CDR3 sequence is CASSLVSSGRRRFNEQFF. Written as DNA, the CDR3 is TGTGCCAGCAGCTTAGTGTCTAGCGGGAGAAGGCGATTCAATGAGCAGTTCTTC.

The chain carries TRBV5-6 and TRBJ1-5, with D unclear. V was trimmed by 2 bases and J by 2 bases, leaving 14 bases between them. CDR3 length: 16 residues. Germline V lookup: CDR1 SGHDT, CDR2 YYEEEE. CDR3 sequence (DNA): TGTGCCAGCAGCTTTCGTATTAACTCGGGCAATCAGCCCCAGCATTTT. It yields the protein CASSFRINSGNQPQHF.

The CDR3 loop reads CASSLQGAEAFF. The CDR3 nucleotides are TGTGCCAGCAGCTTACAGGGGGCTGAAGCTTTCTTT. The J gene is TRBJ1-1, the V gene TRBV7-8, with TRBD1 identical over 7 bases. Germline V gives CDR1 SGHVS, CDR2 FQNEAQ. The CDR3 length is 12 residues. The J segment lost 6 bases and the V segment lost 2 bases, leaving 0 bases of the junction unmatched.

This sequence joins TRBV15 and TRBJ1-4; D may be TRBD1 (5 bases). This CDR3 is 14 amino acids long. The germline gives CDR1 LNHNV, CDR2 YYDKDF (reference sequence). Trimming pared 6 bases from V and 4 bases from J, leaving 12 bases between. The CDR3 sequence: CATSAVGGNEKLFF. The CDR3 DNA is TGTGCCACCAGTGCCGTGGGGGGTAATGAAAAACTGTTTTTT. Together with reference TRBV15 and TRBJ1-4, the CDR3 gives the full variable domain: DAMVIQNPRYQVTQFGKPVTLSCSQTLNHNVMYWYQQKSSQAPKLLFHYYDKDFNNEADTPDNFQSRRPNTSFCFLDIRSPGLGDTAMYLCATSAVGGNEKLFFGSGTQLSVL.

The genes are TRBV5-6 and TRBJ1-5, with unresolved D. CDR3 length equals 15 residues. V was pared by 1 base and J by 0 bases, with 8 bases between. In germline, CDR1 is SGHDT, CDR2 YYEEEE. The CDR3 loop reads CASSLRGYSNQPQHF. The CDR3 bases are TGTGCCAGCAGCTTGAGAGGTTATAGCAATCAGCCCCAGCATTTT.

This clone was observed a handful of times. V usage is TRBV10-3 and J usage is TRBJ2-5; possible D gene TRBD1, 6 bases. Germline V gene data show CDR1 as ENHRY and CDR2 as SYGVKD. Trimming cost V 2 bases and J 5 bases, with 15 bases left between them. The CDR3 is 15 residues long. The CDR3 loop is CAISEGTGIRETQYF. The CDR3 DNA reads as TGTGCCATCAGTGAGGGCACAGGGATCCGTGAGACCCAGTACTTC.